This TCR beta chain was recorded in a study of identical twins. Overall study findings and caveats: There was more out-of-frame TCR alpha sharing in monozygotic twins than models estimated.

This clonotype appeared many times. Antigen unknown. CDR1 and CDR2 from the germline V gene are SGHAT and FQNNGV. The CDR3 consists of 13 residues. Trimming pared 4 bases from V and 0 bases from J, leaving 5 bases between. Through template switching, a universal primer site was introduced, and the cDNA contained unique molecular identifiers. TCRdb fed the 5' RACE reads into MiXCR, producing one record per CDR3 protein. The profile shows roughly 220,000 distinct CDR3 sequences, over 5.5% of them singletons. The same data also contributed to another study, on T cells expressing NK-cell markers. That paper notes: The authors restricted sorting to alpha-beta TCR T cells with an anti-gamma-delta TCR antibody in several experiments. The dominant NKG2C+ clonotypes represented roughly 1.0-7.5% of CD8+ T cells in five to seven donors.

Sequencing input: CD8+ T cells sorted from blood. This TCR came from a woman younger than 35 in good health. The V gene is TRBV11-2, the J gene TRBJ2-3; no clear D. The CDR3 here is CASSWFSTDTQYF. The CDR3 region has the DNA TGTGCCAGCAGCTGGTTTAGCACAGATACGCAGTATTTT.